A selection of T cell receptor beta chains follows, all from one sample in a study of PD-1 blockade in classical Hodgkin lymphoma. Data came from immunoSEQ multiplex PCR; TCRdb stores just in-frame clones and leaves some out. The table lists tens of thousands of clones, about 77% of them singletons. The sequenced sample was peripheral blood mononuclear cells (PBMCs), obtained before the fourth cycle of nivolumab. The source is a human donor with classical Hodgkin lymphoma. CDR3s include the opening cysteine and the closing phenylalanine or tryptophan. A D gene is named only where the DNA matches it firmly. Only part of the rows carry a size: once, few, many, or a class if the clone is expanded.

d_gene | j_gene | v_gene | abundance | CDR3nt | CDR3aa
NA | TRBJ2-2 | TRBV28 | many | TGTGCCAGCAGTTTAGAGGGGAACAGGGAGCTGTTTTTT | CASSLEGNRELFF
NA | TRBJ2-2 | TRBV10-3 | NA | TGTGCCATCAGCCCAGGGCTCGCGAACACCGGGGAGCTGTTTTTT | CAISPGLANTGELFF
NA | TRBJ2-7 | TRBV19 | NA | TGTGCCAGTAGTATAGTAGGGGATGGGGTCTACGAGCAGTACTTC | CASSIVGDGVYEQYF
TRBD1 | TRBJ1-2 | TRBV6-6 | once | TGTGCCAGCAGCCGACAGGGGGTTGATGGCTACACCTTC | CASSRQGVDGYTF
TRBD1 | TRBJ1-4 | TRBV29-1 | NA | TGCAGCGTTGAAGACGGGGACAGGGGAGCTAATGAAAAACTGTTTTTT | CSVEDGDRGANEKLFF
NA | TRBJ1-1 | TRBV18 | once | TGTGCCAGCTCAAGTGGTCCAGGGACTGAAGCTTTCTTT | CASSSGPGTEAFF
NA | TRBJ1-5 | TRBV5-8 | NA | TGTGCCAGCAGCGCCTTCAATCAGCCCCAGCATTTT | CASSAFNQPQHF
TRBD2 | TRBJ2-3 | TRBV5-1 | NA | TGCGCCAGCAGCTTGGGGTCTCTAGCGGGCCCTAGCACAGATACGCAGTATTTT | CASSLGSLAGPSTDTQYF
NA | TRBJ1-2 | TRBV18 | NA | TGTGCCAGCTCACCGGTGGCAGGGACCATTCATGGCTACACCTTC | CASSPVAGTIHGYTF
NA | TRBJ2-1 | TRBV29-1 | NA | TGCAGCGTTGCCCTGACAGTTCTCTATGAGCAGTTCTTC | CSVALTVLYEQFF
NA | TRBJ2-7 | TRBV13 | NA | TGTGCCAGCAGCTCAGGACCGGGACGGGTCTCCTACGAGCAGTACTTC | CASSSGPGRVSYEQYF
NA | TRBJ2-7 | TRBV10-3 | NA | TGTGCCATCAGTGATTTAGGGGAGCAGTACTTC | CAISDLGEQYF
NA | TRBJ1-5 | TRBV7-2 | NA | TGTGCCAGCAGCCCTAGCCACTCCGGTAAGGGCAATCAGCCCCAGCATTTT | CASSPSHSGKGNQPQHF
TRBD2 | TRBJ2-5 | TRBV7-2 | few | TGTGCCAGCAGCTTAGATGGGGCGGGGGAAGAGACCCAGTACTTC | CASSLDGAGEETQYF
TRBD1 | TRBJ1-5 | TRBV4-3 | NA | TGCGCCAGCAGCCAGGACAGGGGAAGCAATCAGCCCCAGCATTTT | CASSQDRGSNQPQHF
NA | TRBJ2-5 | TRBV9 | NA | TGTGCCAGCAGTAGGACAGAACAAGAGACCCAGTACTTC | CASSRTEQETQYF
TRBD1 | TRBJ1-4 | TRBV28 | NA | TGTGCCAGCAGTTCTCGAGGGGGCCCAGGGCTAGGTGAAAAACTGTTTTTT | CASSSRGGPGLGEKLFF
NA | TRBJ2-3 | TRBV7-3 | once | TGTGCCAGCAGCTTAAATGGCGCTGGCACAGATACGCAGTATTTT | CASSLNGAGTDTQYF
NA | TRBJ2-3 | TRBV5-4 | NA | TGTGCCAGCAGCTTGACAGGGAGCACAGATACGCAGTATTTT | CASSLTGSTDTQYF
TRBD2 | TRBJ2-1 | TRBV25-1 | NA | TGTGCCAGCAGTGAATATGGGGCGGGAGGTCGAGATGAGCAGTTCTTC | CASSEYGAGGRDEQFF
TRBD2 | TRBJ2-7 | TRBV4-1 | NA | TGCGCCAGCAGCCAAGGGCCTAGCGGGAGTCCAAACGAGCAGTACTTC | CASSQGPSGSPNEQYF
NA | TRBJ2-3 | TRBV21-1 | few | TGTGCCAGCAGCAAATCACCGGATCTAGCGGGAGGGTTAGATACGCAGTATTTT | CASSKSPDLAGGLDTQYF
NA | TRBJ2-3 | TRBV9 | NA | TGTGCCAGCAGCGTAGAAGGCGGAGATACGCAGTATTTT | CASSVEGGDTQYF
TRBD1 | TRBJ1-2 | TRBV19 | NA | TGTGCCAGTAGTATTGTTTCGGGACAGATGTTATATGGCTACACCTTC | CASSIVSGQMLYGYTF
TRBD2 | TRBJ2-1 | TRBV2 | NA | TGTGCCAGCAGTGAAGCCCCGCGGGGGACGGAGCAGTTCTTC | CASSEAPRGTEQFF
NA | TRBJ1-4 | TRBV6-5 | NA | TGTGCCAGCAGTTACGAGTGGGCGGATGAAAAACTGTTTTTT | CASSYEWADEKLFF
TRBD2 | TRBJ2-7 | TRBV4-3 | NA | TGCGCCAGCAGCCAGGGGGCCGGGACTAGCGGACCCTACGAGCAGTACTTC | CASSQGAGTSGPYEQYF
TRBD2 | TRBJ2-1 | TRBV6-5 | once | TGTGCCAGCACCTCGGGACTAGCGCCATACAATGAGCAGTTCTTC | CASTSGLAPYNEQFF
NA | TRBJ2-1 | TRBV5-4 | once | TGTGCCAGCAGCTTCCTCCTCGAGCAGTTCTTC | CASSFLLEQFF
NA | TRBJ2-7 | TRBV23-1 | NA | TGCGCCAGCAGCCAGGGTGACAGGATGACTTCCTACGAGCAGTACTTC | CASSQGDRMTSYEQYF
TRBD2 | TRBJ2-1 | TRBV5-6 | NA | TGTGCCAGCAGCCGGACTAGCGGGGGCTCCTACAATGAGCAGTTCTTC | CASSRTSGGSYNEQFF
NA | TRBJ2-7 | TRBV18 | once | TGTGCCAGCTCACCACCGGGACTTAGCCACGAGCAGTACTTC | CASSPPGLSHEQYF
NA | TRBJ2-7 | TRBV28 | NA | TGTGCCAGCACCCCTTGGCACACTACCCTCGGCTACGAGCAGTACTTC | CASTPWHTTLGYEQYF
TRBD1 | TRBJ2-1 | TRBV11-1 | NA | TGTGCCAGCAGCCCCCGGACAGGGTCTTTGAATGAGCAGTTCTTC | CASSPRTGSLNEQFF
NA | TRBJ2-5 | TRBV7-2 | NA | TGTGCCAGCAGCCGGGGTAGCGAGACCCAGTACTTC | CASSRGSETQYF
NA | TRBJ1-2 | TRBV10-2 | NA | TGCGCCAGCAGTGAGTCCAGACGCGCCACAGGGTATGGCTACACCTTC | CASSESRRATGYGYTF
TRBD1 | TRBJ2-7 | TRBV18 | NA | TGTGCCAGCTCACCAAGAGGGACAGGGGCGTTTGAGCAGTACTTC | CASSPRGTGAFEQYF